The next 22 T cell receptor beta chains were all read from a single sample in a study of shared clonotypes between healthy human individuals. Here immunoSEQ multiplex PCR was the method, and the copy in TCRdb shows in-frame clones only, minus some. The data contain 2 million to 2.5 million clones, 85% to 95% of them seen just once; the ten biggest clones take up more than 0.35%. The sequenced material came from naive CD4+ T cells from PBMCs. Indicated subset: CD45RA+ positively selected. The receptors stem from a man between 18 and 29 years old in good health. Some clones in this sample may be carry-over from other donors' samples.

CDR3 amino acids: CASRREPRGVTEAFF. CDR3 nucleotides: TGTGCCAGCAGAAGGGAGCCCAGGGGGGTCACTGAAGCTTTCTTT. The rearrangement uses TRBV7-8 and TRBJ1-1, with 7 bases that match TRBD1. This CDR3 spans 15 amino acids. Trimming removed 6 bases from V and 4 bases from J; junction bases left unmatched: 11. The germline CDR1 and CDR2 sequences are SGHVS and FQNEAQ.

V is TRBV11-3 and J is TRBJ2-3; TRBD2 agrees at 7 bases. V dropped 9 bases and J dropped 1; count of bases not matched to a gene: 4. The CDR3 has 13 residues. Germline V lookup: CDR1 SGHNT, CDR2 YENEEA. The CDR3 sequence: CASGLAGTDTQYF. The CDR3 DNA is TGTGCCAGTGGTCTAGCGGGCACAGATACGCAGTATTTT.

The chain uses TRBV5-1 and TRBJ2-7; unclear D gene. The germline V gene has CDR1 SGHRS and CDR2 YFSETQ. The CDR3 has 16 amino acids. V was cut by 4 bases and J by 2 bases, with 19 bases left in between. The chain's CDR3 is CASSTRPDRTPYEQYF. The CDR3 DNA follows: TGCGCCAGCAGCACAAGACCAGACCGAACTCCCTACGAGCAGTACTTC.

In DNA form, the CDR3 reads TGCGCCAGCAGCCAAGATGGTAGCAGGACCACCGGGGAGCTGTTTTTT. Amino acid sequence: CASSQDGSRTTGELFF. This chain joins TRBV4-3 and TRBJ2-2, with D unresolved. Germline lookup yields CDR1 LGHNA and CDR2 YSLEER. V was clipped by 0 bases and J by 4 bases, with 12 bases between them. The length of the CDR3 is 16 residues.

This chain joins TRBV14 and TRBJ2-7; D is possibly TRBD1 (6 bases). The CDR3 covers 15 residues. Germline loops: CDR1 SGHDN, CDR2 FVKESK. The V end was cut by 4 bases, the J end by 6 bases, with 19 bases between. CDR3: CASSPYGTIGAEQYF. The CDR3 nucleotides read TGTGCCAGCAGCCCCTACGGGACAATCGGGGCCGAGCAGTACTTC.

The chain recombines TRBV6-5 with TRBJ2-6; the D gene could be TRBD1 or TRBD2 (5 bases each). V shed 2 bases and J shed 0 bases, with 8 bases lying between them. Germline V gene data show CDR1 as MNHEY and CDR2 as SVGAGI. CDR3 length equals 16 residues. CDR3 amino acids: CASSYGGASGANVLTF. The CDR3 nucleotides read TGTGCCAGCAGTTACGGGGGTGCCTCTGGGGCCAACGTCCTGACTTTC.

The genes are TRBV9 and TRBJ2-1; D possibly matches TRBD1 or TRBD2 (6 bases each). The CDR3 loop spans 13 amino acids. CDR1 is SGDLS and CDR2 is YYNGEE in the germline V gene. Trimming removed 4 bases from V and 5 bases from J, with 10 bases in between. The CDR3: CASSRGRHNEQFF. The CDR3 coding sequence is TGTGCCAGCAGCCGGGGGCGCCACAATGAGCAGTTCTTC.

This chain uses TRBV27 with TRBJ1-2, with 10 bases aligning to TRBD1. CDR1 MNHEY and CDR2 SMNVEV come from the germline V gene (reference sequence). J lost 3 bases, V lost 6 bases, and 10 bases had no gene match. There are 16 residues in the CDR3. For the CDR3, the DNA is TGTGCCAGCAGCCGAGTCGGACAGGGGGGTCACTATGGCTACACCTTC. Amino acid sequence: CASSRVGQGGHYGYTF.

J is TRBJ2-3 and V is TRBV29-1; TRBD1 aligns across 8 bases. The V gene end was trimmed by 4 bases and the J gene end by 2 bases; junction bases not matched to a gene: 2. The germline gives CDR1 SQVTM, CDR2 ANQGSEA. CDR3 size: 13 residues. CDR3 sequence (DNA): TGCAGCGTTGGGGGACAGGACACAGATACGCAGTATTTT. It codes for CSVGGQDTDTQYF.

This chain links TRBV5-1 with TRBJ2-7; TRBD1 is a possible D gene (6 bases). CDR1 and CDR2 (germline): SGHRS, YFSETQ. Trimming left V 2 bases short and J 1 base short, with 13 bases between. The CDR3 is made up of 15 amino acids. CDR3 bases: TGCGCCAGCAGCTTAGGGACAAACCCTTCCTACGAGCAGTACTTC. It codes for CASSLGTNPSYEQYF.

This sequence joins TRBV7-6 and TRBJ2-4; D possibly corresponds to TRBD1 (6 bases). Deletions cut 4 bases from V and 3 bases from J, with 13 bases between. The CDR3 runs 15 residues. Germline V gives CDR1 SGHVS, CDR2 FNYEAQ. DNA of the CDR3: TGTGCCAGCAGCTCGCCCACAGGGTTCAAAAACATTCAGTACTTC. Translated, it gives CASSSPTGFKNIQYF.

The chain uses TRBV10-3 and TRBJ2-7, with TRBD2 matching over 7 bases. In germline, CDR1 is ENHRY, CDR2 SYGVKD. V trimming: 3 bases; J trimming: 12 bases; junction bases outside the gene matches: 17. This CDR3 has 15 amino acids. DNA for the CDR3: TGTGCCATCAGTGAAGGGCTAGCGGACGCTACGAGCACGTACTTC. Its protein is CAISEGLADATSTYF.

V gene TRBV6-5 combines with J gene TRBJ2-7, with 7 bases identical to TRBD2. Losses at the gene ends were 4 bases for V and 2 bases for J; bases not matched to a gene: 8. The V gene's germline CDR1 is MNHEY and CDR2 SVGAGI. The CDR3 loop spans 15 amino acids. The CDR3 DNA is TGTGCCAGCAGTTCTCTGGCGGGAGAGGCCTACGAGCAGTACTTC. Protein sequence: CASSSLAGEAYEQYF.

The chain links TRBV19 to TRBJ1-2; D uncertain. There are 15 residues in the CDR3. Trimming removed 3 bases at V and 0 bases at J, with 11 bases between. Germline assignment: CDR1 LNHDA and CDR2 SQIVND (reference sequence). CDR3 sequence: CASSIVGRANYGYTF. The CDR3 DNA sequence: TGTGCCAGTAGTATCGTGGGCAGAGCTAACTATGGCTACACCTTC.

Turning to this clone: The same CDR3 arises from other DNA sequences in this sample as well. The chain has TRBV18 and TRBJ2-7; D is perhaps TRBD1 (6 bases). The germline V and J ends were trimmed by 2 bases and 3 bases, with 11 bases remaining between them. There are 14 residues in the CDR3. Germline V gene sequence: CDR1 KGHSH, CDR2 LQKENI. Written as DNA, the CDR3 is TGTGCCAGCTCACCAGGGGGCCAACGCTACGAGCAGTACTTC. The encoded protein is CASSPGGQRYEQYF.

The J gene is TRBJ2-7, the V gene TRBV28, with a weak D call TRBD2 (7 bases). Trimming took off 6 bases at V and 9 bases at J, with 21 bases between the two ends. The germline gives CDR1 MDHEN, CDR2 SYDVKM. This CDR3 comprises 14 residues. CDR3 sequence: CASSSPGGLIGQYF. The CDR3 DNA is TGTGCCAGCAGCTCCCCGGGGGGCTTAATCGGGCAGTACTTC.

The chain combines TRBV18 with TRBJ2-5; D gene unclear. This CDR3 comprises 16 residues. From germline, CDR1 is KGHSH and CDR2 LQKENI. V was trimmed by 1 base and J by 1 base, leaving 13 bases between them. CDR3 sequence reads: CASSPRAGRTQETQYF. As DNA, the CDR3 is TGTGCCAGCTCACCACGGGCAGGCCGGACCCAAGAGACCCAGTACTTC.

The chain is built from TRBV28 and TRBJ1-2; the D gene is possibly TRBD1 (6 bases). The germline V gene has CDR1 MDHEN and CDR2 SYDVKM. The CDR3 runs to 15 residues. Trimming pared 5 bases from V and 7 bases from J, leaving 20 bases between. Here the CDR3 DNA reads TGTGCCAGCAGTGGGGCAGGGGATACGAGGGGTGGCTACACCTTC. Its translation: CASSGAGDTRGGYTF.

The chain's CDR3 is CASSVATTGGSAGELFF. The CDR3 DNA reads TGTGCCAGCAGCGTAGCTACGACAGGGGGGTCGGCCGGGGAGCTGTTTTTT. V gene TRBV9 combines with J gene TRBJ2-2, with TRBD1 identical over 9 bases. Germline V CDR1 and CDR2: SGDLS, YYNGEE. CDR3 length: 17 amino acids. V dropped 0 bases and J dropped 6; count of bases not matched to a gene: 9.

This clone was seen only once. V is TRBV30 and J is TRBJ2-3; 7 nucleotides match TRBD2. Germline CDR1 and CDR2: GTSNPN and SVGIG (reference sequence). This CDR3 has 13 residues. J was trimmed by 3 bases and V by 4 bases; bases with no gene match: 4. The DNA of the CDR3 is TGTGCCTGGAAGGCGGGAGCGACAGATACGCAGTATTTT. Its translation is CAWKAGATDTQYF.

The chain recombines TRBV7-2 with TRBJ2-5; D may be TRBD2 (5 bases). The germline V gene has CDR1 SGHTA and CDR2 FQGNSA. The germline V and J ends were trimmed by 7 bases and 5 bases, with 17 bases remaining between them. This CDR3 has 14 amino acids. The CDR3 DNA is TGTGCCAGCACCTTGTGGGCCTCGGGGGAGACCCAGTACTTC. Residues: CASTLWASGETQYF.

V usage is TRBV5-1 and J usage is TRBJ2-7; D may correspond to TRBD1 or TRBD2 (5 bases each). The V end was cut by 4 bases, the J end by 0 bases, with 14 bases between. Germline V lookup: CDR1 SGHRS, CDR2 YFSETQ. The CDR3 is 15 amino acids. The CDR3 sequence: CASSVVSGTSYEQYF. The DNA for the CDR3 is TGCGCCAGCAGCGTAGTTTCCGGGACCTCCTACGAGCAGTACTTC.